The present T cell receptor beta chain was sequenced within a study of blood T cell repertoires in COVID-19. Study-level information: Both acute and convalescent COVID-19 samples were obtained from the United States, Italy and Spain. PBMCs, B-cell-depleted T cells, or T cells provided the cDNA or gDNA that made up the material.

The J segment lost 14 bases and the V segment lost 6 bases, leaving 2 bases of the junction unmatched. CDR3 size: 12 residues. Source study methods: Scientists estimated how many nucleated cells there were by amplifying reference gene primers. TCRdb's table, derived via immunoSEQ multiplex PCR, lists solely in-frame clones and lacks some. For V, J and clone size, that table is used; D and trimming come from the DNA. The profile shows some 35,000 clones, around 80% of them singletons. The chain couples TRBV12-3 or TRBV12-4 to TRBJ2-1; 15 nucleotides line up with TRBD2. The specimen sequenced was peripheral blood. This receptor was identified in a man at least 80 years old with active or convalescent COVID-19. The CDR3 protein is CASSRTSGREFF. DNA for the CDR3: TGTGCCAGCAGCCGGACTAGCGGGAGGGAGTTCTTC.